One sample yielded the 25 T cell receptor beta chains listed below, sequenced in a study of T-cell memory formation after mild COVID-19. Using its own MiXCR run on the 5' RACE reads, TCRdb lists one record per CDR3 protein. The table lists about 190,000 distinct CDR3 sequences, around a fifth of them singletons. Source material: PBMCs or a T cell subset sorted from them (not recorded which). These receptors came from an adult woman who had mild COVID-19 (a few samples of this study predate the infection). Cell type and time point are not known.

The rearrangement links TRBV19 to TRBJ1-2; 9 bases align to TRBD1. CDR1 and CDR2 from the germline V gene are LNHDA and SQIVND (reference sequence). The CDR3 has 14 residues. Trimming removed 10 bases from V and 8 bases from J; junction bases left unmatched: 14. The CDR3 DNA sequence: TGTGCCACCGAAACAGGGGGCGGGAGTTACGGCTACACCTTC. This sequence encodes CATETGGGSYGYTF. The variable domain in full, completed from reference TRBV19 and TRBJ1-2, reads DGGITQSPKYLFRKEGQNVTLSCEQNLNHDAMYWYRQDPGQGLRLIYYSQIVNDFQKGDIAEGYSVSREKKESFPLTVTSAQKNPTAFYLCATETGGGSYGYTFGSGTRLTVV.

The CDR3 region is CSVPGGGDEQYF. In DNA form, the CDR3 reads TGCAGCGTGCCTGGTGGGGGGGACGAGCAGTACTTC. The chain joins TRBV29-1 to TRBJ2-7; 7 nucleotides agree with TRBD2. The CDR3 consists of 12 residues. Germline V gene lookup returns CDR1 SQVTM and CDR2 ANQGSEA. V trimming: 6 bases; J trimming: 5 bases; junction bases outside the gene matches: 7.

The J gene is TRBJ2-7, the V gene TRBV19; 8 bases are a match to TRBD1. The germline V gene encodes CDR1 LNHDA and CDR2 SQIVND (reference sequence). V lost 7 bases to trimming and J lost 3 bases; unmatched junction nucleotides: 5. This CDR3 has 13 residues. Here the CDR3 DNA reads TGTGCCAGTATGGACAGGGAGTACTACGAGCAGTACTTC. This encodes CASMDREYYEQYF.

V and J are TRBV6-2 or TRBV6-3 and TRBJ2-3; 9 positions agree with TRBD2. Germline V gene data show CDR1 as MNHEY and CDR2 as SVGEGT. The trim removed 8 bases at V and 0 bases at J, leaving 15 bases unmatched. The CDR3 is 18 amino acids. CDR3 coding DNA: TGTGCCAGCCCCCCCGACGGAGCGGGAGGCACTAGCACAGATACGCAGTATTTT. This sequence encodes CASPPDGAGGTSTDTQYF.

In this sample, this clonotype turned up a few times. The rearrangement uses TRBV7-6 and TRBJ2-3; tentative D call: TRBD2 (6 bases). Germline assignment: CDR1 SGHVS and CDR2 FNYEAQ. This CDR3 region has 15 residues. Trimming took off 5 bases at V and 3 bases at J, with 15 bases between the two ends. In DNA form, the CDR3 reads TGTGCCAGCAGCCCCCGGGACTTCCGTACAGATACGCAGTATTTT. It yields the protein CASSPRDFRTDTQYF.

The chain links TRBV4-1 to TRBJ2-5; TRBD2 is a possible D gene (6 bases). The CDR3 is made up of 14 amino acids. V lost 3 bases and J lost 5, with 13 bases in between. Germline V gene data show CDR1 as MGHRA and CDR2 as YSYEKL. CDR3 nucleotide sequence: TGCGCCAGCAGCCACGGGCAGGGAGGCGAGACCCAGTACTTC. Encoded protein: CASSHGQGGETQYF.

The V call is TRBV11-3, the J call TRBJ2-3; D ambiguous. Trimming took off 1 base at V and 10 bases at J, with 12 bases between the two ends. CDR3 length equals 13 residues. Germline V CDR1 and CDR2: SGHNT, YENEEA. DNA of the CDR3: TGTGCCAGCAGCTTAGCGTTTGGTCGGTCGCAGTATTTT. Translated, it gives CASSLAFGRSQYF. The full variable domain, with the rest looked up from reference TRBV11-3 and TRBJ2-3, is EAGVVQSPRYKIIEKKQPVAFWCNPISGHNTLYWYLQNLGQGPELLIRYENEEAVDDSQLPKDRFSAERLKGVDSTLKIQPAELGDSAVYLCASSLAFGRSQYFGPGTRLTVL.

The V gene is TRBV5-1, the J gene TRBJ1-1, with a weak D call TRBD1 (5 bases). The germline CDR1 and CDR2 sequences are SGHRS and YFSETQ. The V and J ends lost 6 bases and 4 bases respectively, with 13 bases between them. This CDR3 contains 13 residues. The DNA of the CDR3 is TGCGCCAGCAATTCAGGGATTGGCACTGAAGCTTTCTTT. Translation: CASNSGIGTEAFF.

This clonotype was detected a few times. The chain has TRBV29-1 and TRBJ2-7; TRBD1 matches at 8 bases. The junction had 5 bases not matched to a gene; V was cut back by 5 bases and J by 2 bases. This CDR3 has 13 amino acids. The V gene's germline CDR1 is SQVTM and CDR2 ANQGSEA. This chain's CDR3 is CSVLTGGTYEQYF. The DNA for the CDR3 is TGCAGCGTTTTAACAGGGGGGACCTACGAGCAGTACTTC.

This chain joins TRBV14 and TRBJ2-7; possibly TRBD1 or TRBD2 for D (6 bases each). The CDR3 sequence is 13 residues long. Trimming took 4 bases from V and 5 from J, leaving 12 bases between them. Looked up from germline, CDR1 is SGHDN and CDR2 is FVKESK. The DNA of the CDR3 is TGTGCCAGCAGCCCTGAGGGGGGTAACGAGCAGTACTTC. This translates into CASSPEGGNEQYF.

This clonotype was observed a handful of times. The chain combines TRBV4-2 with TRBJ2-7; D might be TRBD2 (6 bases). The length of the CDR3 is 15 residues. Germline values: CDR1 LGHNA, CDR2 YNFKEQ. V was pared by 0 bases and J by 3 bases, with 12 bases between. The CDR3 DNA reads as TGTGCCAGCAGCCAAGATTTGGGGGGAGGCTACGAGCAGTACTTC. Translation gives CASSQDLGGGYEQYF.

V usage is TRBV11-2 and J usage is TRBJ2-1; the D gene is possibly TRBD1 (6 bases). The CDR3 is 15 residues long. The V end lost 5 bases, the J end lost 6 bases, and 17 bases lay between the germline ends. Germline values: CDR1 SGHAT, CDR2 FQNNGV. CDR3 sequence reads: CASSLPGQYINEQFF. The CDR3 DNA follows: TGTGCCAGCAGCCTACCAGGACAGTATATCAATGAGCAGTTCTTC.

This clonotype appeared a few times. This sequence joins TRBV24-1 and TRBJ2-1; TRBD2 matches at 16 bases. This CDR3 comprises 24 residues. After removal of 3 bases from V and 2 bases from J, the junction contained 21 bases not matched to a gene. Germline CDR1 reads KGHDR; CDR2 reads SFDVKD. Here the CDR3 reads CATSDPTGTGVVGLAGGTYNEQFF. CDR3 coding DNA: TGTGCCACCAGTGATCCGACCGGGACAGGAGTCGTGGGACTAGCGGGAGGGACCTACAATGAGCAGTTCTTC.

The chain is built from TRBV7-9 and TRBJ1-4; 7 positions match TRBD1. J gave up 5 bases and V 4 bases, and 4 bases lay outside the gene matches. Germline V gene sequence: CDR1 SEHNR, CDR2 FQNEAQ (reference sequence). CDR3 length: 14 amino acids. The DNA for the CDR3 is TGTGCCAGCAGCTCTTGGGACAGCAATGAAAAACTGTTTTTT. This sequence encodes CASSSWDSNEKLFF.

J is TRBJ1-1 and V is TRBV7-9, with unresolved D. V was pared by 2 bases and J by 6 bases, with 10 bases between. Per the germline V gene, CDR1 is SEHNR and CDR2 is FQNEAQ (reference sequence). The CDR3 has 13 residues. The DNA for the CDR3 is TGTGCCAGCAGCTTATACACCGGGGCTGAAGCTTTCTTT. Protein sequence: CASSLYTGAEAFF.

This CDR3 is CASSLGGAAFF. The CDR3 region has the DNA TGTGCCAGCAGCCTGGGGGGGGCAGCTTTCTTT. The chain recombines TRBV4-2 with TRBJ1-1; possibly TRBD1 for D (6 bases). Germline assignment: CDR1 LGHNA and CDR2 YNFKEQ. CDR3 length: 11 residues. V lost 4 bases and J lost 10, with 10 bases in between.

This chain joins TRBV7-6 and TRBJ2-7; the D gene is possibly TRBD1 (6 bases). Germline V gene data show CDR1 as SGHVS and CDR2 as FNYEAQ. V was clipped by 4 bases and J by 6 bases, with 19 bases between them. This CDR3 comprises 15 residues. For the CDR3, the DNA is TGTGCCAGCAGCTCAGGGGCCGAGAGTCCTTTCGAGCAGTACTTC. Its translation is CASSSGAESPFEQYF.

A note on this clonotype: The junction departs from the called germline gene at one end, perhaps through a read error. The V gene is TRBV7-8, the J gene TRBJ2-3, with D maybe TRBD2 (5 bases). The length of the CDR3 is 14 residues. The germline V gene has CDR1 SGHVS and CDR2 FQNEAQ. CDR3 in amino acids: CASSLGSVGDTKYF. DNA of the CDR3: TGTGCCAGCAGCTTAGGGTCCGTGGGAGATACGAAGTATTTT.

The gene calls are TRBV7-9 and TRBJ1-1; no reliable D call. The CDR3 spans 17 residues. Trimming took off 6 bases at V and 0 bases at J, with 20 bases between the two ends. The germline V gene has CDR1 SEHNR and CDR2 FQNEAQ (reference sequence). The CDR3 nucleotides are TGTGCCAGCAGAGGGTCTGTTGTAGGAGTCTTGAACACTGAAGCTTTCTTT. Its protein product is CASRGSVVGVLNTEAFF.

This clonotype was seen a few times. The CDR3 region is CSARDRMNTEAFF. For the CDR3, the DNA is TGCAGTGCTAGAGATCGAATGAACACTGAAGCTTTCTTT. V is TRBV20-1 and J is TRBJ1-1; no clear D gene. The CDR3 length is 13 residues. The V and J ends lost 0 bases and 0 bases respectively, with 5 bases between them. The germline V gene has CDR1 DFQATT and CDR2 SNEGSKA (reference sequence).

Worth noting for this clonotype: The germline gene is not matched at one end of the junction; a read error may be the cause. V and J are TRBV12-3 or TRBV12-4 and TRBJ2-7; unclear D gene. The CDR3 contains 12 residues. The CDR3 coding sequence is TGTGCCAGCAGCTTAGGAAATTCTGAGCAGTACTTC. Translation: CASSLGNSEQYF.

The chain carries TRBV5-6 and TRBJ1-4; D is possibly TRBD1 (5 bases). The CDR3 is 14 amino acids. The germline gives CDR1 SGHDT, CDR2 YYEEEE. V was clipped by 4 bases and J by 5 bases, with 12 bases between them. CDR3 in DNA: TGTGCCAGCAGCCATACGGGGGTGAATGAAAAACTGTTTTTT. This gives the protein CASSHTGVNEKLFF. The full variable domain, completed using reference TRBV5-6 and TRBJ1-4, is DAGVTQSPTHLIKTRGQQVTLRCSPKSGHDTVSWYQQALGQGPQFIFQYYEEEERQRGNFPDRFSGHQFPNYSSELNVNALLLGDSALYLCASSHTGVNEKLFFGSGTQLSVL.

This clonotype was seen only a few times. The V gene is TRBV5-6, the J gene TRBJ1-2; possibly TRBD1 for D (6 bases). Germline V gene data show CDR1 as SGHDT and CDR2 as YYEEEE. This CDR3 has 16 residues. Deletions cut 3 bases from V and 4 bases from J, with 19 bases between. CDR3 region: CASSSGAGGHFYGYTF. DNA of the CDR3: TGTGCCAGCAGCTCTGGCGCGGGGGGCCACTTCTATGGCTACACCTTC.

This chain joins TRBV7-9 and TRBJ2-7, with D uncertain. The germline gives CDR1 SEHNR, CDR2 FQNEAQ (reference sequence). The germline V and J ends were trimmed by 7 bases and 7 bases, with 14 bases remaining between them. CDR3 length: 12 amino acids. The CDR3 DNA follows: TGTGCCAGCACCTCGTTGGTCTCGGAGCAGTACTTC. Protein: CASTSLVSEQYF. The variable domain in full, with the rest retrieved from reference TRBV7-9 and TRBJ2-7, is DTGVSQNPRHKITKRGQNVTFRCDPISEHNRLYWYRQTLGQGPEFLTYFQNEAQLEKSRLLSDRFSAERPKGSFSTLEIQRTEQGDSAMYLCASTSLVSEQYFGPGTRLTVT.

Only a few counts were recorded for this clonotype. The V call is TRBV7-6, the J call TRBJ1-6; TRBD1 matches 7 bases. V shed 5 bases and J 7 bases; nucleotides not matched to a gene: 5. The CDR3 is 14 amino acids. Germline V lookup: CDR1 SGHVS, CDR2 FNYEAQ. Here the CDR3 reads CASSGGQTNSPLHF. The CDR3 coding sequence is TGTGCCAGCAGCGGGGGACAGACGAATTCACCCCTCCACTTT. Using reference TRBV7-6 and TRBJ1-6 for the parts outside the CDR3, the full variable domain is GAGVSQSPRYKVTKRGQDVALRCDPISGHVSLYWYRQALGQGPEFLTYFNYEAQQDKSGLPNDRFSAERPEGSISTLTIQRTEQRDSAMYRCASSGGQTNSPLHFGNGTRLTVT.